A selection of T cell receptor beta chains follows, all from one sample in a study of T cell responses to AZD1222 COVID-19 vaccine. Only in-frame clones appear in the TCRdb table, and some are missing; sequencing was by immunoSEQ multiplex PCR. The repertoire holds approximately 170,000 clones, 92% seen once, with around 0.98% in the top ten. This sample comprised peripheral blood, obtained 28 days after the second AZD1222 dose. The receptor source for this set is an adult who received the AZD1222 COVID-19 vaccine. CDR3s include the opening cysteine and the closing phenylalanine or tryptophan.

cdr3_length,v_call,cdr3_aa
13,TRBV11-2,CASSFRDGNTIYF
14,TRBV23-1,CAPRPQGAGQPQHF
14,TRBV14,CASSQMGGGTEAFF
13,TRBV5-5,CASSLHGPDGYTF
17,TRBV19,CASNRGAGLGSNQPQHF
16,TRBV29-1,CSLKDRVPSANYGYTF
15,TRBV10-3,CAISESGRGNQPQHF
14,TRBV2,CASSSDREVYGYTF
15,TRBV3-1/TRBV3-2,CASSLGQGVSQPQHF
14,TRBV2,CASSRRAEGYGYTF
14,TRBV5-1,CASSFFTKSGELFF
14,TRBV19,CAQGSSISDEKLFF
14,TRBV7-9,CASSLQGPDYGYTF
15,TRBV19,CASRELRVNQETQYF
12,TRBV12-3/TRBV12-4,CASSLGGAEAFF
13,TRBV5-1,CASGASELETQYF
18,TRBV19,CASSLVGRQRVAKNIQYF
14,TRBV7-2,CASSPGQGWYEQYF
13,TRBV14,CASSQGYMYGYTF
12,TRBV12-3/TRBV12-4,CASGTSNEKLFF
15,TRBV7-9,CASSLAAVQGYGYTF
15,TRBV4-1,CASSQAPGFTYEQYF
11,TRBV12-3/TRBV12-4,CASSGRETQYF
14,TRBV29-1,CSVEDPGADYEQYF
14,TRBV6-5,CASSPPGRLDEQFF
17,TRBV2,CASSEGLAGGSQETQYF
14,TRBV6-5,CASSYSVGGTEAFF
16,TRBV30,CAWSAPGTGMNYGYTF
15,TRBV19,CASNRVWGFNYGYTF
14,TRBV13,CASSSRDGSYEQYF